The 8 T cell receptor beta chains in this list originate from one sample, sequenced in a study of identical twins. Each CDR3 protein gets one entry after TCRdb re-called the 5' RACE reads with MiXCR. The table lists about 730,000 distinct CDR3 sequences, around 20% of them singletons. This same sample was also part of a study on T cells expressing NK-cell markers.

The material sequenced was PBMCs. The origin of the receptors is a woman aged 18-29 years in good health.

CDR3 loop: CASSRDRRTDTQYF. In DNA, the CDR3 is TGTGCCAGCAGTAGGGACAGGCGCACAGATACGCAGTATTTT. The V gene is TRBV9, the J gene TRBJ2-3; 8 bases map to TRBD1. In germline, CDR1 is SGDLS, CDR2 YYNGEE. V lost 5 bases and J lost 1; bases outside the gene matches: 3. The length of the CDR3 is 14 residues.

This clonotype was counted between two and nine times. The chain is built from TRBV20-1 and TRBJ2-7; 8 positions match TRBD1. CDR3 length: 13 amino acids. The V gene's germline CDR1 is DFQATT and CDR2 SNEGSKA (reference sequence). V was pared by 6 bases and J by 3 bases, with 7 bases of the junction left unmatched. The CDR3 reads CSASGQAHYEQYF. CDR3 nucleotides: TGCAGTGCCTCGGGACAGGCGCACTACGAGCAGTACTTC.

This rearrangement joins TRBV13 to TRBJ2-1, with TRBD2 matching over 15 bases. Germline V gene lookup returns CDR1 PRHDT and CDR2 FYEKMQ (reference sequence). With V trimmed by 4 bases and J by 7 bases, 5 bases remained unmatched. This CDR3 comprises 16 residues. The CDR3 spells CASSSRTSGRANEQFF. CDR3 bases: TGTGCCAGCAGCTCTCGGACTAGCGGGAGGGCGAATGAGCAGTTCTTC.

This clonotype has more than one count but fewer than ten. The V gene is TRBV7-6, the J gene TRBJ1-4; 8 bases align to TRBD1. The CDR3 has 18 amino acids. V trimming: 5 bases; J trimming: 7 bases; junction bases outside the gene matches: 18. The germline CDR1 and CDR2 sequences are SGHVS and FNYEAQ. CDR3 bases: TGTGCCAGCAGCCGGCTGGGGCCTCGGACAGGGATATTTGAAAAACTGTTTTTT. Translated: CASSRLGPRTGIFEKLFF.

The gene calls are TRBV6-1 and TRBJ2-2; 10 bases fit TRBD2. Looked up from germline, CDR1 is MNHNS and CDR2 is SASEGT. The CDR3 covers 17 residues. The trim removed 6 bases at V and 2 bases at J, leaving 9 bases unmatched. The CDR3 is CASSLGVLAGNTGELFF. CDR3 in DNA: TGTGCCAGCAGCCTTGGAGTACTAGCGGGAAACACCGGGGAGCTGTTTTTT.

The chain links TRBV6-5 to TRBJ1-2; TRBD1 matches 7 bases. The V and J ends lost 3 bases and 3 bases, in that order; junction bases with no gene match: 4. Germline lookup yields CDR1 MNHEY and CDR2 SVGAGI. The length of the CDR3 is 14 residues. The CDR3 nucleotides read TGTGCCAGCAGTTATACGGGACAGCACTATGGCTACACCTTC. Amino acid sequence: CASSYTGQHYGYTF.

This clonotype was counted between two and nine times. CDR3 nucleotides: TGTGCCAGCAGCCTGCCGTGGGACACCGGGGAGCTGTTTTTT. Translation: CASSLPWDTGELFF. This chain links TRBV3-1 with TRBJ2-2; D is ambiguous. The CDR3 is 14 amino acids. The germline CDR1 and CDR2 sequences are LGHDT and YNNKEL (reference sequence). Trimming stripped 4 bases from V and 3 bases from J, with 9 bases between.

The rearrangement links TRBV6-5 to TRBJ2-7; D is uncertain. Germline CDR1 is MNHEY and CDR2 is SVGAGI. This CDR3 is 10 amino acids long. The V gene lost 6 bases and the J gene lost 11 bases, with 11 bases spanning the gap. The CDR3 region is CASSHDPEYF. As DNA, the CDR3 is TGTGCCAGCAGCCACGACCCGGAGTACTTC.